The clone carrying this TCR beta chain was observed a few times. These data are taken from a study of metastatic and nonmetastatic thyroid tumors. Until they underwent thyroid surgery, no patient had received any treatment. TCRdb re-called clones via MiXCR from the PCR reads. The repertoire includes 50,000 to 70,000 clones, 4% to 4.5% of them detected once, and about a fifth sits in the top ten. Sample: blood. The TCR originated in a female donor with papillary thyroid cancer or a benign thyroid nodule (not recorded which). Some clones in this sample may be carry-over from other donors' samples.

The CDR3 nucleotides read TGTGCCAGCATTCCTGCCAGGGCCACAAGTCTTAATGAAAAACTGTTTTTT. Protein: CASIPARATSLNEKLFF. This chain links TRBV2 with TRBJ1-4; possible D gene TRBD1, 5 bases. V was shortened by 7 bases and J by 4 bases, with 22 bases between the two germline ends. This CDR3 region has 17 residues. Germline loops: CDR1 SNHLY, CDR2 FYNNEI.